Below, 10 T cell receptor beta chains from the same sample are listed, as sequenced in a study of T cells expressing NK-cell markers. For each CDR3 protein, TCRdb gives one entry from its re-call of the 5' RACE reads, without DNA. This specimen shows about 430,000 distinct CDR3 sequences; the ten leading clones hold more than 1.4%. Material for sequencing was blood T cells: a sorted CD56 or NKG2C T cell subset, CD4+ or CD8+ T cells, or bulk PBMC T cells (not recorded which). The source is a woman between 45 and 60 years old in good health.

The V call is TRBV7-8, the J call TRBJ2-1. Germline V gene sequence: CDR1 SGHVS, CDR2 FQNEAQ. The CDR3 runs 16 residues. The CDR3 protein is CASSLAHGDSYNEQFF.

The chain recombines TRBV9 with TRBJ1-6. This CDR3 spans 16 amino acids. From germline, CDR1 is SGDLS and CDR2 YYNGEE. CDR3 protein: CASSVAQAGRDSPLHF.

The chain is built from TRBV27 and TRBJ1-2; absent DNA, TCRdb's TRBD1 call cannot be checked. The V gene's germline CDR1 is MNHEY and CDR2 SMNVEV (reference sequence). This CDR3 is built from 16 residues. CDR3: CASSPLSTGLNYGYTF.

The CDR3 region is CASSFPGTGNYGYTF. V gene TRBV5-6 combines with J gene TRBJ1-2; TCRdb returns TRBD1, unconfirmable since there is no DNA. CDR1 and CDR2 (germline): SGHDT, YYEEEE. The CDR3 is 15 residues long.

The rearrangement links TRBV7-9 to TRBJ1-5. Germline V CDR1 and CDR2: SEHNR, FQNEAQ (reference sequence). This CDR3 is built from 15 residues. The CDR3 loop reads CASSLWDGGYQPQHF.

The chain is built from TRBV5-1 and TRBJ2-1; TCRdb lists TRBD1, though no DNA is available to test this call. Germline-derived CDR1 and CDR2 are SGHRS and YFSETQ. This CDR3 comprises 13 residues. The CDR3 is CASSGQGAYEQFF.

The chain recombines TRBV19 with TRBJ2-4; no DNA is available, so the TRBD1 call from TCRdb remains unchecked. This CDR3 comprises 12 residues. Germline-derived CDR1 and CDR2 are LNHDA and SQIVND (reference sequence). The CDR3 loop is CASSRVSNIQYF.

This chain links TRBV3-1 with TRBJ2-3; as DNA is missing, the TRBD2 call by TCRdb cannot be tested. The CDR3 runs 15 residues. CDR1 and CDR2 (germline): LGHDT, YNNKEL (reference sequence). This chain's CDR3 is CASSQVTSGTDTQYF.

CDR3 loop: CASSRGLPPSWNEQFF. This chain joins TRBV12-3 or TRBV12-4 and TRBJ2-1; the D call of TRBD2 rests on TCRdb alone, since no DNA is present to check it. The CDR3 runs 16 residues.

The V and J genes are TRBV10-1 and TRBJ2-1; TCRdb's D call of TRBD2 is untestable without DNA. In germline, CDR1 is WNHNN, CDR2 SYGVQD (reference sequence). The CDR3 is made up of 15 amino acids. The CDR3 loop is CASSESLREGREQFF.